This T cell receptor beta chain was recovered during a study of cytomegalovirus exposure and HLA in healthy donors. Unrecorded immune exposure was likely among donors, who were nominally healthy when sampled. Findings and caveats of the study: About 87% or about 30% of the time was how often most TCR beta V segments were productive, according to an earlier analysis. In a later analysis, a genetic analysis reported fewer productive-TCR N-insertions in an Asian-associated ancestry cluster than the cohort average.

This clone was detected a few times. Its antigen remains unidentified. Other nucleotide sequences in the sample specify the same CDR3. The PCR contained 60 Vbeta and 13 Jbeta primers. Methods used by the authors: The count from a later analysis was some 76 million unique TCR beta chains, some 10 million of them shared. Sequencing used immunoSEQ multiplex PCR; TCRdb keeps in-frame clones, though not all of them. From that table come the V and J calls and clone size; the DNA was used to work out D and trimming. The sample lists some 200,000 clones, around three quarters occurring once. This CDR3 spans 12 amino acids. The trim removed 6 bases at V and 4 bases at J, leaving 4 bases unmatched. Germline V gene lookup returns CDR1 SQVTM and CDR2 ANQGSEA.

The receptor was isolated from a woman aged 25 to 45 in good health and CMV-seronegative. Sequencing input: PBMCs. V usage is TRBV29-1 and J usage is TRBJ1-1; 8 nucleotides match TRBD1. CDR3 protein: CSVLQGGTEAFF. CDR3 coding DNA: TGCAGCGTCCTACAGGGGGGCACTGAAGCTTTCTTT.